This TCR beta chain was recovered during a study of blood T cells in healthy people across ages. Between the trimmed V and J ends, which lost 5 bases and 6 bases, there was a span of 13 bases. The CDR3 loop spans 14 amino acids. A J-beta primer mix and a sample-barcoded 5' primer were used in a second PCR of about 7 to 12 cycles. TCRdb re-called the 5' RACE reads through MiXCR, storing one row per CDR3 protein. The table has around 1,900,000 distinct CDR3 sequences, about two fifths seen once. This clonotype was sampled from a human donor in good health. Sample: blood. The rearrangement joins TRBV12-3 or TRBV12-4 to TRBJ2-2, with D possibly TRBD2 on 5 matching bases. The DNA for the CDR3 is TGTGCCAGCAGTCTGACGCGGGTTCCCGGGGAGCTGTTTTTT. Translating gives CASSLTRVPGELFF.